What follows are 21 T cell receptor beta chains derived from one specimen sequenced in a study of blood T cell repertoires in COVID-19. Here immunoSEQ multiplex PCR was the method, and the copy in TCRdb shows in-frame clones only, minus some. This sample has approximately 100,000 clones, with 69% found just once. The sequenced sample was peripheral blood. The source of these receptors is a man older than 75 with acute or convalescent COVID-19.

This clone was observed once. The rearrangement uses TRBV2 and TRBJ2-5; 7 bases map to TRBD2. The CDR3 runs 15 residues. Germline V gene data show CDR1 as SNHLY and CDR2 as FYNNEI. V shed 8 bases, J shed 5 bases, and the junction held 14 bases outside the gene matches. Written as DNA, the CDR3 is TGTGCCAGCGCGGTAGCGGGTGGCATGGCGGAGACCCAGTACTTC. Protein product: CASAVAGGMAETQYF.

V is TRBV3-1 (or the pseudogene TRBV3-2) and J is TRBJ2-1, with TRBD2 identical over 7 bases. Looked up from germline, CDR1 is LGHDT and CDR2 is YNNKEL (reference sequence). With 2 bases clipped from V and 3 bases from J, the junction kept 4 bases outside the gene matches. This CDR3 spans 15 amino acids. CDR3 coding DNA: TGTGCCAGCAGCCAAACGGGAGGAAACTACAATGAGCAGTTCTTC. It yields the protein CASSQTGGNYNEQFF.

Only a few counts were recorded for this clone. V is TRBV25-1 and J is TRBJ1-5, with TRBD1 identical over 7 bases. The CDR3 is 13 amino acids. J gave up 1 base and V 8 bases, and 2 bases lay outside the gene matches. CDR1 is MGHDK, CDR2 SYGVNS, per germline. CDR3 amino acids: CASRQGSNQPQHF. The CDR3 DNA reads as TGTGCCAGCCGACAGGGAAGCAATCAGCCCCAGCATTTT.

This clone came up a few times. V and J are TRBV3-1 (or the pseudogene TRBV3-2) and TRBJ2-7, with 7 nucleotides matching TRBD1. This CDR3 is 14 amino acids long. J was trimmed by 3 bases and V by 1 base; bases with no gene match: 3. Germline V gene sequence: CDR1 LGHDT, CDR2 YNNKEL (reference sequence). In DNA form, the CDR3 reads TGTGCCAGCAGCCAAGGGACAGGACTCTACGAGCAGTACTTC. Encoded protein: CASSQGTGLYEQYF.

This clone was picked up one time. This chain links TRBV25-1 with TRBJ1-4; perhaps TRBD1 as D (5 bases). Germline CDR1 MGHDK, CDR2 SYGVNS. The CDR3 is made up of 13 amino acids. Trimming took off 9 bases at V and 4 bases at J, with 12 bases between the two ends. CDR3 region: CASGQTFNEKLFF. CDR3 nucleotide sequence: TGTGCCAGTGGACAAACTTTTAATGAAAAACTGTTTTTT.

CDR3 amino acids: CASRGLAGYYNEQFF. The DNA for the CDR3 is TGTGCCAGCAGAGGCCTAGCCGGCTATTACAATGAGCAGTTCTTC. J is TRBJ2-1 and V is TRBV7-2; tentative D call: TRBD2 (5 bases). CDR3 length: 15 residues. Trimming cost V 6 bases and J 4 bases, with 16 bases left between them. The germline V gene encodes CDR1 SGHTA and CDR2 FQGNSA.

The chain recombines TRBV12-1 with TRBJ2-2; the table names TRBD1, a call not compared with the DNA. TRBV12-1 is a pseudogene locus. This CDR3 region has 19 residues. The DNA of the CDR3 is TGTGCCAGCAGCTCTGGGAGTGACAGGGTCCGGGAATACACCGGGGAGCTGTTTTTT. This sequence encodes CASSSGSDRVREYTGELFF.

The CDR3 loop reads CASRKGQGGETQYF. The CDR3 coding sequence is TGTGCCAGCAGAAAAGGCCAGGGGGGAGAGACCCAGTACTTC. The chain carries TRBV7-2 and TRBJ2-5; D might be TRBD1 (7 bases). There are 14 residues in the CDR3. The ends were cut back, 6 bases at V and 4 bases at J, with 15 bases in the middle. Germline assignment: CDR1 SGHTA and CDR2 FQGNSA.

This chain links TRBV24-1 with TRBJ2-1; 7 bases are shared with TRBD2. The germline V gene has CDR1 KGHDR and CDR2 SFDVKD. The junction had 17 bases not matched to a gene; V was cut back by 5 bases and J by 5 bases. The CDR3 consists of 18 residues. The CDR3 sequence is CATSATGGGGGRNNEQFF. The CDR3 DNA follows: TGTGCCACCAGTGCCACGGGTGGAGGCGGGGGTAGGAACAATGAGCAGTTCTTC.

This clone occurred once. The CDR3 DNA is TGTGCCAGCAGCCAATCTAATCTCCCTCTATCGGCTTTCTTT. Translating it yields CASSQSNLPLSAFF. The V and J genes are TRBV3-1 (or the pseudogene TRBV3-2) and TRBJ1-1, with D hard to call. Germline values: CDR1 LGHDT, CDR2 YNNKEL (reference sequence). CDR3 length: 14 residues. Trimming stripped 2 bases from V and 11 bases from J, with 18 bases between.

The chain combines TRBV7-9 with TRBJ2-7; TRBD2 agrees at 7 bases. This CDR3 spans 14 amino acids. The germline V gene encodes CDR1 SEHNR and CDR2 FQNEAQ (reference sequence). Losses at the gene ends were 3 bases for V and 2 bases for J; bases not matched to a gene: 4. The chain's CDR3 is CASSFPGGTYEQYF. The CDR3 region has the DNA TGTGCCAGCAGCTTCCCGGGGGGAACCTACGAGCAGTACTTC.

This chain connects TRBV9 to TRBJ2-1, with D maybe TRBD2 (6 bases). Germline V gives CDR1 SGDLS, CDR2 YYNGEE. V shed 2 bases and J shed 6 bases, with 15 bases lying between them. The CDR3 has 15 amino acids. The CDR3 region has the DNA TGTGCCAGCAGCGTCCAAGGAGGGGTACTCAATGAGCAGTTCTTC. Protein: CASSVQGGVLNEQFF.

The V gene is TRBV4-3, the J gene TRBJ1-6; 9 bases are shared with TRBD1. Germline V gene lookup returns CDR1 LGHNA and CDR2 YSLEER. V lost 4 bases and J lost 6; bases outside the gene matches: 7. The CDR3 totals 16 residues. CDR3 in amino acids: CASSRGGQGSNSPLHF. The CDR3, as DNA: TGCGCCAGCAGCCGGGGAGGACAGGGGTCTAATTCACCCCTCCACTTT.

The chain carries TRBV19 and TRBJ2-7, with 9 bases identical to TRBD2. CDR1 is LNHDA and CDR2 is SQIVND in the germline V gene (reference sequence). V shed 4 bases and J 5 bases; nucleotides not matched to a gene: 12. This CDR3 has 16 residues. Here the CDR3 DNA reads TGTGCCAGTAGTACCCCCCCTGGGACTAGCTCAGACGAGCAGTACTTC. Its protein product is CASSTPPGTSSDEQYF.

V usage is TRBV3-1 (or the pseudogene TRBV3-2) and J usage is TRBJ2-3, with TRBD2 matching 9 bases. The V gene end was trimmed by 3 bases and the J gene end by 7 bases; junction bases not matched to a gene: 5. The CDR3 contains 14 residues. CDR1 is LGHDT, CDR2 YNNKEL, per germline (reference sequence). The CDR3: CASSHSGSTNTQYF. The CDR3 DNA reads as TGTGCCAGCAGCCATAGCGGGAGTACGAATACGCAGTATTTT.

The chain joins TRBV14 to TRBJ2-7, with 7 bases lining up with TRBD1. Germline CDR1 reads SGHDN; CDR2 reads FVKESK. The CDR3 is 12 amino acids. The J segment lost 4 bases and the V segment lost 11 bases, leaving 8 bases of the junction unmatched. CDR3 bases: TGTGCCTCTTCTGGGACAGCTTACGAGCAGTACTTC. Protein sequence: CASSGTAYEQYF.

The chain carries TRBV7-9 and TRBJ1-2, with D possibly being TRBD1 (6 bases). Trimming left V 5 bases short and J 3 bases short, with 13 bases between. Germline assignment: CDR1 SEHNR and CDR2 FQNEAQ (reference sequence). This CDR3 has 14 residues. The chain's CDR3 is CASSPPTGDYGYTF. CDR3 DNA sequence: TGTGCCAGCAGCCCCCCGACAGGAGACTATGGCTACACCTTC.

This chain connects TRBV9 to TRBJ2-2; 8 nucleotides match TRBD1. The CDR3 covers 14 residues. After removal of 3 bases from V and 7 bases from J, the junction contained 5 bases not matched to a gene. The V gene's germline CDR1 is SGDLS and CDR2 YYNGEE. The CDR3 nucleotides read TGTGCCAGCAGCGCCTGGACAGGGTTCGGGGAGCTGTTTTTT. Its protein is CASSAWTGFGELFF.

The rearrangement joins TRBV15 to TRBJ1-5; TRBD1 matches at 10 bases. V was pared by 3 bases and J by 5 bases, with 7 bases of the junction left unmatched. Germline V gene sequence: CDR1 LNHNV, CDR2 YYDKDF (reference sequence). This CDR3 is built from 16 residues. The chain's CDR3 is CATSSGDRGGDQPQHF. The CDR3 DNA is TGTGCCACCAGCAGTGGGGACAGGGGTGGCGATCAGCCCCAGCATTTT.

The chain is built from TRBV4-1 and TRBJ1-2; D might be TRBD1 (5 bases). The germline V gene has CDR1 MGHRA and CDR2 YSYEKL. The CDR3 totals 15 residues. The ends were cut back, 5 bases at V and 2 bases at J, with 15 bases in the middle. The CDR3: CASSERHGGNYGYTF. DNA of the CDR3: TGCGCCAGCAGCGAAAGGCACGGGGGAAACTATGGCTACACCTTC.

The J gene is TRBJ1-4, the V gene TRBV27, with TRBD1 identical over 10 bases. The CDR3 consists of 13 residues. J gave up 8 bases and V 8 bases, and 5 bases lay outside the gene matches. Germline V gives CDR1 MNHEY, CDR2 SMNVEV (reference sequence). As DNA, the CDR3 is TGTGCCAGCTCCCGGGACAGGGGAGAAAAACTGTTTTTT. It yields the protein CASSRDRGEKLFF. The entire variable domain, with the rest obtained from reference TRBV27 and TRBJ1-4, is as follows: EAQVTQNPRYLITVTGKKLTVTCSQNMNHEYMSWYRQDPGLGLRQIYYSMNVEVTDKGDVPEGYKVSRKEKRNFPLILESPSPNQTSLYFCASSRDRGEKLFFGSGTQLSVL.